This T cell receptor (beta chain) derives from a study of graft-versus-host responses after intestinal transplantation. Across the whole study: Multivisceral, liver-intestinal, or isolated intestinal transplants were performed in recipients. Overall study findings and caveats: Among circulating GvH clones, peak levels were associated with early post-transplant declines in HvG clones. Recipient marrow held GvH clones, some first seen in ileum or blood.

CDR3 size: 15 residues. CDR1 is SGHKS, CDR2 YYEKEE, per germline (reference sequence). The J segment lost 4 bases and the V segment lost 3 bases, leaving 7 bases of the junction unmatched. Sequenced by immunoSEQ multiplex PCR; TCRdb stores in-frame clones only, minus some. The sample carries 99,000 or so clones, just under 95% recorded once. Worth noting for this clone: What it recognizes is unknown.

The chain recombines TRBV5-5 with TRBJ1-2, with TRBD1 identical over 9 bases. The source material was unstimulated CD8+ T cells sorted from spleen or lymph node cells, sampled before transplant. The sequence was obtained from a human donor who was the organ donor for an intestinal transplant. CDR3 in DNA: TGTGCCAGCAGCTCATTACAGGGGGCAGGCTATGGCTACACCTTC. Translation: CASSSLQGAGYGYTF.